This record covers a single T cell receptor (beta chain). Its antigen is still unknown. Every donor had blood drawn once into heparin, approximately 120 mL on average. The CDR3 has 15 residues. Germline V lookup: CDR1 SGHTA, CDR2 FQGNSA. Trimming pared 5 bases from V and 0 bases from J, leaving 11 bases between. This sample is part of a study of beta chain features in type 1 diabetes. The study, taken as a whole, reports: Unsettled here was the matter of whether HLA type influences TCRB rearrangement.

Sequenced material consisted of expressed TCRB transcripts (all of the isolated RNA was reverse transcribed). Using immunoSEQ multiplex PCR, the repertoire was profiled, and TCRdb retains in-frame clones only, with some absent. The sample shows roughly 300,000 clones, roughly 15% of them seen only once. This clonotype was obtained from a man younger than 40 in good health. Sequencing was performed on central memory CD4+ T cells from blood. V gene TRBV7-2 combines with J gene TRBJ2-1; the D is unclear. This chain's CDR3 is CASSGVASSYNEQFF. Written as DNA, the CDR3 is TGTGCCAGCAGCGGAGTTGCCAGCTCCTACAATGAGCAGTTCTTC.